These 10 T cell receptor beta chains came from one sample sequenced in a study of control samples from healthy donors and cancer patients. Profiled with immunoSEQ multiplex PCR; TCRdb holds only in-frame clones, not every one. The sample lists fewer than 100,000 clones, roughly four fifths occurring once. Sequencing was carried out using blood. These receptors were taken from a woman aged 55-70 years in good health.

The V call is TRBV28, the J call TRBJ2-1; D is ambiguous. The CDR3 has 12 amino acids. The V gene's germline CDR1 is MDHEN and CDR2 SYDVKM. V lost 1 base and J 6 bases, leaving 4 bases between the germline ends. The CDR3 bases are TGTGCCAGCAGTTTATACCCCAATGAGCAGTTCTTC. This encodes CASSLYPNEQFF.

The genes are TRBV18 and TRBJ1-2; no reliable D call. From germline, CDR1 is KGHSH and CDR2 LQKENI. V was trimmed by 1 base and J by 0 bases, leaving 15 bases between them. The CDR3 totals 17 residues. The CDR3 is CASSPLPPDASNYGYTF. The CDR3 coding sequence is TGTGCCAGCTCACCACTCCCCCCCGACGCGTCTAACTATGGCTACACCTTC.

This sequence joins TRBV4-3 and TRBJ1-2; D perhaps matches TRBD1 (6 bases). V lost 0 bases, J lost 2 bases, and 16 bases lay in between. This CDR3 has 17 residues. Per the germline V gene, CDR1 is LGHNA and CDR2 is YSLEER. CDR3 in DNA: TGCGCCAGCAGCCAAGATGTTACTCGGGGGCGAAACTATGGCTACACCTTC. This gives the protein CASSQDVTRGRNYGYTF.

This sequence joins TRBV28 and TRBJ1-2; D possibly corresponds to TRBD1 (5 bases). The CDR3 contains 15 residues. Trimming shortened V by 3 bases and J by 4 bases, and 15 bases separated the two germline ends. Germline V gene data show CDR1 as MDHEN and CDR2 as SYDVKM. The CDR3 loop reads CASSLGLTGTYGYTF. The CDR3, as DNA: TGTGCCAGCAGTTTGGGACTAACGGGGACCTATGGCTACACCTTC.

This clone occurred once. The CDR3 is CASRGSQGYEQYF. For the CDR3, the DNA is TGTGCCAGCAGGGGGTCACAGGGATACGAGCAGTACTTC. The chain couples TRBV6-5 to TRBJ2-7; D may be TRBD1 (6 bases). Germline V gives CDR1 MNHEY, CDR2 SVGAGI. CDR3 length: 13 residues. Trimming took off 6 bases at V and 4 bases at J, with 13 bases between the two ends.

The DNA of the CDR3 is TGCGCCAGCAGCTTGGGACTAGCGGGAGGGGCGTACACCGGGGAGCTGTTTTTT. As protein: CASSLGLAGGAYTGELFF. The chain uses TRBV5-1 and TRBJ2-2; 14 bases are a match to TRBD2. The CDR3 sequence is 18 residues long. Germline values: CDR1 SGHRS, CDR2 YFSETQ. J was trimmed by 3 bases and V by 0 bases; bases with no gene match: 4.

The chain combines TRBV27 with TRBJ2-5, with 7 bases matching TRBD1. Germline lookup yields CDR1 MNHEY and CDR2 SMNVEV (reference sequence). Germline trimming cut 4 bases from V and 5 bases from J; bases unmatched to any gene: 10. The CDR3 has 15 residues. CDR3 in DNA: TGTGCCAGCAGTTCAGCATACGACAGGGAGGAGACCCAGTACTTC. Its translation: CASSSAYDREETQYF.

The V and J genes are TRBV12-3 or TRBV12-4 and TRBJ2-7; D gene ambiguous. This CDR3 has 12 amino acids. The V end was cut by 3 bases, the J end by 4 bases, with 7 bases between. Written as DNA, the CDR3 is TGTGCCAGCAGTTTTGGTCGGTACGAGCAGTACTTC. This gives the protein CASSFGRYEQYF.

The chain is built from TRBV12-3 or TRBV12-4 and TRBJ1-2; D is uncertain. The ends were cut back, 6 bases at V and 1 base at J, with 9 bases in the middle. The CDR3 contains 13 residues. CDR3 bases: TGTGCCAGCAGCCACGGAATTAACTATGGCTACACCTTC. Its protein is CASSHGINYGYTF.

V usage is TRBV10-3 and J usage is TRBJ2-3; 7 bases are shared with TRBD2. The germline V gene has CDR1 ENHRY and CDR2 SYGVKD. The CDR3 totals 14 residues. Trimming at V came to 4 bases and at J to 5 bases, leaving 6 bases not matched to a gene. CDR3 coding DNA: TGTGCCATCAGTGGGGCGGGGGTTGTAGATACGCAGTATTTT. Protein: CAISGAGVVDTQYF.